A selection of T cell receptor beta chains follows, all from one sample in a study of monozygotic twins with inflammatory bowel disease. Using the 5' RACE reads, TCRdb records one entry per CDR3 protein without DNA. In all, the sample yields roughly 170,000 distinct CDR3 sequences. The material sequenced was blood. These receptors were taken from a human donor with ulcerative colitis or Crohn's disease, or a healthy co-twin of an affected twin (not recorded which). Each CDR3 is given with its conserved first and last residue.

cdr3_aa: CAWSFRNTEAFF
j_call: TRBJ1-1
v_call: TRBV30

cdr3_aa: CATSSGNNNEQFF
j_call: TRBJ2-1
v_call: TRBV15

cdr3_aa: CASSLDRQGWYNEQFF
j_call: TRBJ2-1
v_call: TRBV5-1

cdr3_aa: CSARGRDYGYTF
j_call: TRBJ1-2
v_call: TRBV20-1

cdr3_aa: CASSILQGPYGKLFF
j_call: TRBJ1-4
v_call: TRBV6-1

cdr3_aa: CASSQESLGGIYEQYF
j_call: TRBJ2-7
v_call: TRBV4-3

cdr3_aa: CASSGGTTANYGYTF
j_call: TRBJ1-2
v_call: TRBV7-9

cdr3_aa: CASSQHDSPDTQYF
j_call: TRBJ2-3
v_call: TRBV3-1

cdr3_aa: CASSPPTETQYF
j_call: TRBJ2-5
v_call: TRBV18

cdr3_aa: CAWSDGRVRNNEQFF
j_call: TRBJ2-1
v_call: TRBV30

cdr3_aa: CSARLAGRNAGELFF
j_call: TRBJ2-2
v_call: TRBV20-1

cdr3_aa: CASIAAGTSGNTGELFF
j_call: TRBJ2-2
v_call: TRBV12-3/TRBV12-4

cdr3_aa: CASSSSPRPYEQYF
j_call: TRBJ2-7
v_call: TRBV5-1

cdr3_aa: CAISETRQGNYGYTF
j_call: TRBJ1-2
v_call: TRBV10-3

cdr3_aa: CASSQDWENRGLNTEAFF
j_call: TRBJ1-1
v_call: TRBV3-1

cdr3_aa: CASSSGTPYNEQFF
j_call: TRBJ2-1
v_call: TRBV19

cdr3_aa: CASAAGVMRFF
j_call: TRBJ2-1
v_call: TRBV11-2

cdr3_aa: CASKVGKNEKLFF
j_call: TRBJ1-4
v_call: TRBV12-3/TRBV12-4

cdr3_aa: CASSYPGGNQPQHF
j_call: TRBJ1-5
v_call: TRBV7-9

cdr3_aa: CASSQRTPSGYTF
j_call: TRBJ1-2
v_call: TRBV3-1

cdr3_aa: CASSLGRLATDTQYF
j_call: TRBJ2-3
v_call: TRBV5-5

cdr3_aa: CAISGRTGGAGELFF
j_call: TRBJ2-2
v_call: TRBV10-3

cdr3_aa: CASSQAGLAYEQYF
j_call: TRBJ2-7
v_call: TRBV4-1

cdr3_aa: CASSWTSLPYEQYF
j_call: TRBJ2-7
v_call: TRBV28

cdr3_aa: CSVWGGGSQQFF
j_call: TRBJ2-1
v_call: TRBV29-1

cdr3_aa: CASSFRGLSYEQYF
j_call: TRBJ2-7
v_call: TRBV5-1

cdr3_aa: CASSLGQGTGELFF
j_call: TRBJ2-2
v_call: TRBV7-9

cdr3_aa: CSVRTGNTEAFF
j_call: TRBJ1-1
v_call: TRBV29-1

cdr3_aa: CASSFSNQPQHF
j_call: TRBJ1-5
v_call: TRBV27

cdr3_aa: CASSPDRGLRGNTIYF
j_call: TRBJ1-3
v_call: TRBV4-1

cdr3_aa: CAWNDRGGGYTF
j_call: TRBJ1-2
v_call: TRBV30

cdr3_aa: CASSQQGLPTDTQYF
j_call: TRBJ2-3
v_call: TRBV3-1

cdr3_aa: CASSLVGRTIGTEAFF
j_call: TRBJ1-1
v_call: TRBV5-1

cdr3_aa: CASSLTFGGRWTEAFF
j_call: TRBJ1-1
v_call: TRBV14

cdr3_aa: CASSSGNTEAFF
j_call: TRBJ1-1
v_call: TRBV11-2

cdr3_aa: CASRRGGAQSNQPQHF
j_call: TRBJ1-5
v_call: TRBV6-1

cdr3_aa: CASSLELMTGGRNNQPQHF
j_call: TRBJ1-5
v_call: TRBV5-4

cdr3_aa: CASSSSRGTEAFF
j_call: TRBJ1-1
v_call: TRBV18

cdr3_aa: CASSKEGRGFCYEQYF
j_call: TRBJ2-7
v_call: TRBV21-1

cdr3_aa: CASSSGTGGNTGELFF
j_call: TRBJ2-2
v_call: TRBV7-9

cdr3_aa: CSARGGPAVTQYF
j_call: TRBJ2-3
v_call: TRBV20-1

cdr3_aa: CASSEASGRNPYNEQFF
j_call: TRBJ2-1
v_call: TRBV28

cdr3_aa: CASSAGQGNQPQHF
j_call: TRBJ1-5
v_call: TRBV5-1

cdr3_aa: CASSPLAGLNNEQFF
j_call: TRBJ2-1
v_call: TRBV18

cdr3_aa: CASSFRTQRYEQYF
j_call: TRBJ2-7
v_call: TRBV28

cdr3_aa: CASSQDAASSKQYF
j_call: TRBJ2-7
v_call: TRBV3-1

cdr3_aa: CASSPPSNTEAFF
j_call: TRBJ1-1
v_call: TRBV5-1

cdr3_aa: CASSLKGAGALNEQFF
j_call: TRBJ2-1
v_call: TRBV5-1

cdr3_aa: CASSLEPTTSNYGYTF
j_call: TRBJ1-2
v_call: TRBV7-2